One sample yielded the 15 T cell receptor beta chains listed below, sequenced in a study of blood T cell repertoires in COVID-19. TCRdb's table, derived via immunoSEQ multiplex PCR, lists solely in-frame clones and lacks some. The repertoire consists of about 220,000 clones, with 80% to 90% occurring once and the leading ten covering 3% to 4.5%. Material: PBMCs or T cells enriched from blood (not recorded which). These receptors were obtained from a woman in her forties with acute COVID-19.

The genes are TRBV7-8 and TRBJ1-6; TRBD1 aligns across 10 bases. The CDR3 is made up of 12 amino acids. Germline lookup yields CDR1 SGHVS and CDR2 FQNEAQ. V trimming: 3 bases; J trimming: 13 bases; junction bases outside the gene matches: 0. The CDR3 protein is CASSLDRGPLHF. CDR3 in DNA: TGTGCCAGCAGCTTGGACAGGGGGCCCCTCCACTTT.

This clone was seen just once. CDR3 in amino acids: CASRPPSGGRTDTQYF. The CDR3 coding sequence is TGTGCCAGCAGACCTCCTAGCGGGGGGAGGACAGATACGCAGTATTTT. V gene TRBV9 combines with J gene TRBJ2-3, with 11 bases aligning to TRBD2. Germline V lookup: CDR1 SGDLS, CDR2 YYNGEE. The CDR3 has 16 residues. The V gene end was trimmed by 5 bases and the J gene end by 3 bases; junction bases not matched to a gene: 8.

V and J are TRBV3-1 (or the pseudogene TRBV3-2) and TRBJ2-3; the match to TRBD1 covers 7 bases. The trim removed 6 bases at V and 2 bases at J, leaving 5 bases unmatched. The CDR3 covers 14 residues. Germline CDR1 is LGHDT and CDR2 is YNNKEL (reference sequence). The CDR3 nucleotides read TGTGCCAGCAGACCAGGGGGTAACACAGATACGCAGTATTTT. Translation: CASRPGGNTDTQYF.

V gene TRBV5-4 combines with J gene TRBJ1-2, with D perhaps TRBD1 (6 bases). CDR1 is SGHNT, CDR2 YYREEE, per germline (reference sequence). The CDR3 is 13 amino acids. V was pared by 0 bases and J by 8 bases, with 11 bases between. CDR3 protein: CASSLDRVGGYTF. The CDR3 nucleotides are TGTGCCAGCAGCTTGGACAGGGTAGGAGGCTACACCTTC.

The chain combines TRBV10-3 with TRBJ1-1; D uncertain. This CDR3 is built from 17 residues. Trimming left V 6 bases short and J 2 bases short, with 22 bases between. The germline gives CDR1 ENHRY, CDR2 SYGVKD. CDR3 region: CAIRRPSAGHLNTEAFF. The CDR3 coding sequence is TGTGCCATCAGACGCCCCTCCGCGGGTCACCTCAACACTGAAGCTTTCTTT.

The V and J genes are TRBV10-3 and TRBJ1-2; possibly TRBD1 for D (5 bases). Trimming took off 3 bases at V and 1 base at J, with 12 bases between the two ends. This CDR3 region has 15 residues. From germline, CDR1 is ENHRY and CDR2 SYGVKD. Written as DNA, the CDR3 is TGTGCCATCAGTGATGGAGGGGACTTTAACTATGGCTACACCTTC. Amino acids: CAISDGGDFNYGYTF.

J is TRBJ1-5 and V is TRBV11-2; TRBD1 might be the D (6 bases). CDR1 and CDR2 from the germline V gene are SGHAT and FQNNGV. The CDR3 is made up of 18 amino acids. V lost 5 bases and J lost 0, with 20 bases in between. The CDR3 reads CASSQGGTGRFSNQPQHF. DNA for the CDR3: TGTGCCAGCAGCCAAGGGGGTACAGGAAGATTTAGCAATCAGCCCCAGCATTTT.

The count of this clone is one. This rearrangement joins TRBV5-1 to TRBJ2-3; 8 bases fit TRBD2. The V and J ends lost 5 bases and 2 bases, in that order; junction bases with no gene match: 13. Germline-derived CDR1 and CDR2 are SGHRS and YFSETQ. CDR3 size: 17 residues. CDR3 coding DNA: TGCGCCAGCAGTCCCCGTCCGGGGGGGCCGATCACAGATACGCAGTATTTT. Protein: CASSPRPGGPITDTQYF.

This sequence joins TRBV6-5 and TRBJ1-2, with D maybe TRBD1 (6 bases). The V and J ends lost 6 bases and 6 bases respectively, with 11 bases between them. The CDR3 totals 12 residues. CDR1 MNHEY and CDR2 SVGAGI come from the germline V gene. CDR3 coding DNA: TGTGCCAGCAGCGAGGGGGGGAATGGCTACACCTTC. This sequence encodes CASSEGGNGYTF.

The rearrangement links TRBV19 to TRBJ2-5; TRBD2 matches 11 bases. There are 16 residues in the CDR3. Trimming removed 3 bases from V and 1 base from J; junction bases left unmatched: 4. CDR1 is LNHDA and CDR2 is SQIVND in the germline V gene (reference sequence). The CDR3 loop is CASSMSSGGAQETQYF. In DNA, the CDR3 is TGTGCCAGTAGTATGAGTAGCGGGGGGGCCCAAGAGACCCAGTACTTC.

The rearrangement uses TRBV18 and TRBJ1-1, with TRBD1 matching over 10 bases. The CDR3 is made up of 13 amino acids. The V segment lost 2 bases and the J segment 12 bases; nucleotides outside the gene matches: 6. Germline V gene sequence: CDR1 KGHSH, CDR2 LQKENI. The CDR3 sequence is CASSPTDRGGPFF. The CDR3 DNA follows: TGTGCCAGCTCACCAACGGACAGGGGGGGCCCTTTCTTT. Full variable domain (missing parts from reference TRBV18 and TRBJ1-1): NAGVMQNPRHLVRRRGQEARLRCSPMKGHSHVYWYRQLPEEGLKFMVYLQKENIIDESGMPKERFSAEFPKEGPSILRIQQVVRGDSAAYFCASSPTDRGGPFFGQGTRLTVV.

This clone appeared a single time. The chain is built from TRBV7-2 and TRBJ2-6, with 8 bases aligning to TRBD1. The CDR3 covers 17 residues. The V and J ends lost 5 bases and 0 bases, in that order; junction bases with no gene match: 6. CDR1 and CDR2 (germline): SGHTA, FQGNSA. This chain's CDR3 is CASSPWTGSSGANVLTF. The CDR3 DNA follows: TGTGCCAGCAGCCCCTGGACAGGGAGCTCTGGGGCCAACGTCCTGACTTTC.

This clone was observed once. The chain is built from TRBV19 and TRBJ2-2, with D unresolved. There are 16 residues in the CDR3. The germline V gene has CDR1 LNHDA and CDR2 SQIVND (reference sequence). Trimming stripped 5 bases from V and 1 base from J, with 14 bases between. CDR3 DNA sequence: TGTGCCAGTAGTCCGGTCTCGGGTCTGAACACCGGGGAGCTGTTTTTT. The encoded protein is CASSPVSGLNTGELFF.

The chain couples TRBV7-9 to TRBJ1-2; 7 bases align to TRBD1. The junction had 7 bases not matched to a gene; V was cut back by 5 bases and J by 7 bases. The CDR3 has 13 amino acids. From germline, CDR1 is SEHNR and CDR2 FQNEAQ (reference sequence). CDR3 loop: CASSMDRFSGYTF. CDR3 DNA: TGTGCCAGCAGCATGGACAGGTTCTCTGGCTACACCTTC.

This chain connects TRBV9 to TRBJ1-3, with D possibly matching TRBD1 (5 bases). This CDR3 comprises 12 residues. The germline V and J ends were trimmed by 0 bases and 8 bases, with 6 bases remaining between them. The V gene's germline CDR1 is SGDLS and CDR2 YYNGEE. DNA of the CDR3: TGTGCCAGCAGCGTAGTAGGGGACACCATATATTTT. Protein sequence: CASSVVGDTIYF.